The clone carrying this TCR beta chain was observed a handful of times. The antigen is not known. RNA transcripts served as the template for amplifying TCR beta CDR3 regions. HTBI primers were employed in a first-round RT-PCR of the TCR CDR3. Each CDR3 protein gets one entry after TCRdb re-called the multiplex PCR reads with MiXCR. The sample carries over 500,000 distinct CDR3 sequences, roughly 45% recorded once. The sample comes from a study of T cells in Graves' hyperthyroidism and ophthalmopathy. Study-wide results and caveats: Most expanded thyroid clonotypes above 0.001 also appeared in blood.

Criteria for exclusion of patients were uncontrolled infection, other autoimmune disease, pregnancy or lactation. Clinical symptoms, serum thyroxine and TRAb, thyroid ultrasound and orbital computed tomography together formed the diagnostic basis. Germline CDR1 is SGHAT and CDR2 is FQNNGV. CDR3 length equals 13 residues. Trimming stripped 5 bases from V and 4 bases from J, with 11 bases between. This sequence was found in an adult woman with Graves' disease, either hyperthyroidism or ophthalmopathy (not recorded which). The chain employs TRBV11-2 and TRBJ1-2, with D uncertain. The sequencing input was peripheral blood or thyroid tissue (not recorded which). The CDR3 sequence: CASSHDGIYGYTF. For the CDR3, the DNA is TGTGCCAGCAGCCACGACGGTATCTATGGCTACACCTTC.